The 31 T cell receptor delta chains below all came from one sample that was sequenced in a study of Vδ1+ human thymocytes. Study findings and constraints: Thymic TRG and TRD repertoires appeared highly polyclonal, with Gaussian CDR3 length distributions.

Sequences come from RNA converted to cDNA by reverse transcription. Pooled V-gene forward primers with one constant-region reverse primer generated the CDR3 amplicons by multiplex PCR. TCRdb fed the multiplex PCR reads to CATT. The sample contains roughly 55,000 delta-chain clones, about 16% of which appear only once. These receptors have no identified antigens. Material for sequencing was Vdelta1+ gamma-delta thymocytes from the thymus. Subset noted: FACS-sorted CD3+ TCRalphabeta- TCRVdelta1+ TCRVdelta2- thymocytes. The source of these receptors is a boy in the first two years of life who had congenital heart surgery.

The chain joins TRDV1 to TRDJ1, with TRDD3 matching 9 bases. This CDR3 is built from 20 residues. CDR1 and CDR2 (germline): TSWWSYY, QGS. V was pared by 4 bases and J by 1 base, with 19 bases of the junction left unmatched. CDR3 sequence: CALGVLPPGGYWRGTDKLIF. The CDR3 coding sequence is TGTGCTCTTGGGGTACTTCCCCCCGGGGGATACTGGAGGGGCACCGATAAACTCATCTTT.

The chain employs TRDV1 and TRDJ1; 12 nucleotides line up with TRDD3. Germline values: CDR1 TSWWSYY, CDR2 QGS. V lost 0 bases and J lost 3; bases outside the gene matches: 26. The CDR3 is made up of 24 amino acids. The CDR3 coding sequence is TGTGCTCTTGGGGAACTAGCTATTGGCCACCCCCAGGTCTGGGGGATACGCAGCGCCGATAAACTCATCTTT. It codes for CALGELAIGHPQVWGIRSADKLIF.

The chain combines TRDV1 with TRDJ1; possibly TRDD3 for D (7 bases). There are 21 residues in the CDR3. CDR1 is TSWWSYY and CDR2 is QGS in the germline V gene. The V and J ends lost 7 bases and 1 base respectively, with 34 bases between them. The CDR3 DNA is TGTGCTCTTGCGGCCTTCCCCGGCCCCTGGGGGTTCCCTTTATTCACCGATAAACTCATCTTT. It encodes CALAAFPGPWGFPLFTDKLIF.

This chain uses TRDV1 with TRDJ1; 12 nucleotides line up with TRDD3. The J segment lost 0 bases and the V segment lost 4 bases, leaving 9 bases of the junction unmatched. Germline assignment: CDR1 TSWWSYY and CDR2 QGS. The CDR3 loop spans 18 amino acids. The CDR3: CALGGSPGGYANTDKLIF. For the CDR3, the DNA is TGTGCTCTTGGGGGTTCTCCTGGGGGATACGCAAACACCGATAAACTCATCTTT.

This clone was seen more than once but under ten times. The V and J genes are TRDV1 and TRDJ1; D ambiguous. Germline CDR1 is TSWWSYY and CDR2 is QGS. The CDR3 extends over 16 amino acids. V was cut by 4 bases and J by 2 bases, with 17 bases left in between. Written as DNA, the CDR3 is TGTGCTCTTGGGGCACCATTCCCTGCCCGAACCGATAAACTCATCTTT. Protein product: CALGAPFPARTDKLIF.

This clone was observed a few times. The rearrangement joins TRDV2 to TRDJ1; 7 bases agree with TRDD3. This CDR3 region has 15 residues. J was trimmed by 11 bases and V by 0 bases; bases with no gene match: 14. CDR1 and CDR2 (germline): GEAIGNYY, EKD. CDR3 DNA sequence: TGTGCCTGTGACACCACCGGGGGATTAAGGGTGGGGCTCATCTTT. It specifies CACDTTGGLRVGLIF.

This chain joins TRDV3 and TRDJ1; 11 positions match TRDD3. Germline trimming cut 5 bases from V and 3 bases from J; bases unmatched to any gene: 26. The CDR3 consists of 20 residues. The V gene's germline CDR1 is TVYSNPD and CDR2 GDNSRS (reference sequence). CDR3 sequence reads: CALPSPPIRHWGIVADKLIF. The CDR3 nucleotides read TGTGCCCTACCCTCTCCCCCTATAAGGCACTGGGGGATAGTGGCCGATAAACTCATCTTT.

The chain joins TRDV1 to TRDJ1; TRDD3 aligns across 12 bases. With V trimmed by 0 bases and J by 10 bases, 21 bases remained unmatched. CDR1 TSWWSYY and CDR2 QGS come from the germline V gene. This CDR3 is built from 20 residues. The chain's CDR3 is CALGELTSYATGGYSRLLIF. For the CDR3, the DNA is TGTGCTCTTGGGGAACTGACTTCCTACGCTACTGGGGGATACTCCCGCCTACTCATCTTT.

This clone was seen a handful of times. The V gene is TRDV1, the J gene TRDJ1, with D hard to call. V dropped 1 base and J dropped 0 bases, with 12 bases sitting between them. CDR1 and CDR2 (germline): TSWWSYY, QGS. This CDR3 comprises 16 residues. CDR3 sequence (DNA): TGTGCTCTTGGGGAACCTGGCGCGCCCTACACCGATAAACTCATCTTT. Protein sequence: CALGEPGAPYTDKLIF.

This clone was found a few times. This chain uses TRDV1 with TRDJ1; 12 nucleotides match TRDD3. With 0 bases clipped from V and 0 bases from J, the junction kept 17 bases outside the gene matches. CDR1 TSWWSYY and CDR2 QGS come from the germline V gene. The CDR3 spans 22 residues. CDR3 in DNA: TGTGCTCTTGGGGAACTCCCACCCGCCTTCTTCTGGGGGATACGCGACACCGATAAACTCATCTTT. It translates to CALGELPPAFFWGIRDTDKLIF.

This clone has just a few counts. The V call is TRDV1, the J call TRDJ1; D gene unclear. Between the trimmed V and J ends, which lost 4 bases and 0 bases, there was a span of 6 bases. Per germline, CDR1 TSWWSYY and CDR2 QGS. There are 13 residues in the CDR3. CDR3 loop: CALGAPYTDKLIF. The CDR3 nucleotides are TGTGCTCTTGGGGCCCCGTACACCGATAAACTCATCTTT.

This chain uses TRDV1 with TRDJ1; 9 nucleotides line up with TRDD2. The CDR3 loop spans 18 amino acids. CDR1 is TSWWSYY and CDR2 is QGS in the germline V gene. V shed 3 bases, J shed 4 bases, and the junction held 15 bases outside the gene matches. The CDR3 DNA reads TGTGCTCTTGGGGAGTCCTTCCTACGTCGACTGGTGATCGATAAACTCATCTTT. Translation gives CALGESFLRRLVIDKLIF.

The V and J genes are TRDV1 and TRDJ1; 7 bases fit TRDD3. The junction had 13 bases not matched to a gene; V was cut back by 3 bases and J by 0 bases. The CDR3 extends over 18 amino acids. In germline, CDR1 is TSWWSYY, CDR2 QGS. The CDR3 bases are TGTGCTCTTGGGGAGCCTTTCTACTGGGGTTCCCACACCGATAAACTCATCTTT. Residues: CALGEPFYWGSHTDKLIF.

The chain combines TRDV1 with TRDJ1, with D maybe TRDD2 (7 bases). From germline, CDR1 is TSWWSYY and CDR2 QGS. V was clipped by 1 base and J by 3 bases, with 30 bases between them. The CDR3 has 21 residues. The CDR3 loop reads CALGEQAFLPWTGNLPDKLIF. In DNA, the CDR3 is TGTGCTCTTGGGGAACAGGCCTTCCTTCCTTGGACTGGGAATCTCCCCGATAAACTCATCTTT.

This clone appeared a few times. J is TRDJ1 and V is TRDV1; either TRDD2 or TRDD3 may supply D (8 bases each). This CDR3 has 21 residues. Germline loops: CDR1 TSWWSYY, CDR2 QGS. V was pared by 2 bases and J by 0 bases, with 28 bases between. CDR3 protein: CALGEGFLRAFTGGYTDKLIF. The DNA for the CDR3 is TGTGCTCTTGGGGAAGGCTTCCTACGCGCCTTTACTGGGGGGTACACCGATAAACTCATCTTT.

This clone came up a few times. The V and J genes are TRDV1 and TRDJ1, with 10 bases aligning to TRDD3. The V and J ends lost 2 bases and 5 bases, in that order; junction bases with no gene match: 14. CDR1 TSWWSYY and CDR2 QGS come from the germline V gene. The CDR3 is made up of 18 amino acids. The CDR3 nucleotides are TGTGCTCTTGGGGAATCACCTTCCTTCATACTGGGGGATGATAAACTCATCTTT. It encodes CALGESPSFILGDDKLIF.

This clone was seen a few times. The rearrangement uses TRDV2 and TRDJ1; D possibly corresponds to TRDD3 (5 bases). In germline, CDR1 is GEAIGNYY, CDR2 EKD. The CDR3 spans 10 residues. Trimming shortened V by 9 bases and J by 4 bases, and 8 bases separated the two germline ends. The CDR3 DNA reads as TGTGCCCGTGGGGACGATAAACTCATCTTT. Its translation is CARGDDKLIF.

The chain combines TRDV1 with TRDJ1; 8 bases match TRDD2. Germline V gene sequence: CDR1 TSWWSYY, CDR2 QGS. Trimming removed 3 bases from V and 11 bases from J; junction bases left unmatched: 20. The CDR3 consists of 17 residues. Here the CDR3 DNA reads TGTGCTCTTGGGGACCCACTTCCTACGGGAGTCGAATTGGGGCTCATCTTT. Protein: CALGDPLPTGVELGLIF.

This chain joins TRDV1 and TRDJ1; TRDD3 aligns across 8 bases. There are 18 residues in the CDR3. The J segment lost 0 bases and the V segment lost 2 bases, leaving 11 bases of the junction unmatched. The V gene's germline CDR1 is TSWWSYY and CDR2 QGS. CDR3 nucleotide sequence: TGTGCTCTTGGGGAAGCTCGGAAGTACTGGGGGTACACCGATAAACTCATCTTT. This gives the protein CALGEARKYWGYTDKLIF.

This rearrangement joins TRDV1 to TRDJ1; 11 bases line up with TRDD3. Looked up from germline, CDR1 is TSWWSYY and CDR2 is QGS. Germline trimming cut 2 bases from V and 0 bases from J; bases unmatched to any gene: 8. The CDR3 is 18 residues long. The CDR3 DNA is TGTGCTCTTGGGGAAGGCTGGGGGATACTGGGGTACACCGATAAACTCATCTTT. Its protein is CALGEGWGILGYTDKLIF.

This chain joins TRDV1 and TRDJ1; D is possibly TRDD2 or TRDD3 (8 bases each). The CDR3 contains 22 residues. Trimming stripped 4 bases from V and 0 bases from J, with 33 bases between. CDR1 is TSWWSYY and CDR2 is QGS in the germline V gene. The CDR3 sequence is CALGAHFLRDWGPTSYTDKLIF. Here the CDR3 DNA reads TGTGCTCTTGGGGCCCACTTCCTACGAGACTGGGGGCCTACCTCCTACACCGATAAACTCATCTTT.

This clone was seen a few times. The V call is TRDV1, the J call TRDJ1; TRDD3 agrees at 9 bases. V lost 3 bases, J lost 2 bases, and 16 bases stayed unmatched. The CDR3 has 19 residues. CDR1 and CDR2 from the germline V gene are TSWWSYY and QGS. In DNA form, the CDR3 reads TGTGCTCTTGGGGACGGTGGCCCCCGGGGGATACTGTGGACCGATAAACTCATCTTT. This sequence encodes CALGDGGPRGILWTDKLIF.

The J gene is TRDJ1, the V gene TRDV1; 8 nucleotides match TRDD3. V was clipped by 2 bases and J by 4 bases; unmatched bases: 24. The CDR3 extends over 21 amino acids. Germline V gene sequence: CDR1 TSWWSYY, CDR2 QGS. The CDR3 spells CALGEYPLLPSTGGLNDKLIF. In DNA form, the CDR3 reads TGTGCTCTTGGGGAATACCCCCTACTACCCAGTACTGGGGGGCTCAACGATAAACTCATCTTT.

This clone turned up a few times. This rearrangement joins TRDV1 to TRDJ1, with TRDD3 as a possible D gene (5 bases). Trimming shortened V by 1 base and J by 0 bases, and 24 bases separated the two germline ends. Looked up from germline, CDR1 is TSWWSYY and CDR2 is QGS. The CDR3 loop spans 20 amino acids. This CDR3 is CALGERYFSLRGVYTDKLIF. The CDR3 nucleotides read TGTGCTCTTGGGGAACGGTACTTCTCTTTACGGGGGGTGTACACCGATAAACTCATCTTT.

A few counts support this clone. The chain uses TRDV2 and TRDJ1; TRDD3 matches at 7 bases. This CDR3 comprises 13 residues. Germline trimming cut 0 bases from V and 4 bases from J; bases unmatched to any gene: 1. The V gene's germline CDR1 is GEAIGNYY and CDR2 EKD. CDR3 region: CACDTAGGDKLIF. CDR3 in DNA: TGTGCCTGTGACACCGCTGGGGGCGATAAACTCATCTTT.

J is TRDJ1 and V is TRDV1; TRDD3 matches 9 bases. J was trimmed by 5 bases and V by 4 bases; bases with no gene match: 11. The length of the CDR3 is 16 residues. Per the germline V gene, CDR1 is TSWWSYY and CDR2 is QGS. CDR3 nucleotide sequence: TGTGCTCTTGGGGTGACCCCTGGGGGATTCACTGATAAACTCATCTTT. It codes for CALGVTPGGFTDKLIF.

This clone was counted a single time. This specimen includes other DNA sequences encoding the same CDR3. V usage is TRDV1 and J usage is TRDJ1, with D maybe TRDD2 (6 bases). The germline V and J ends were trimmed by 2 bases and 8 bases, with 18 bases remaining between them. The CDR3 is made up of 15 amino acids. Germline V gene lookup returns CDR1 TSWWSYY and CDR2 QGS. The CDR3 coding sequence is TGTGCTCTTGGGGAAAACTCCTTCCATCATTACAAACTCATCTTT. This encodes CALGENSFHHYKLIF.

This chain joins TRDV1 and TRDJ1; D gene uncertain. Germline V lookup: CDR1 TSWWSYY, CDR2 QGS. The length of the CDR3 is 23 residues. V lost 1 base and J 0 bases, leaving 33 bases between the germline ends. Here the CDR3 reads CALGERSSGSLNDLYSYTDKLIF. The CDR3 DNA follows: TGTGCTCTTGGGGAACGGTCCTCGGGGTCCCTCAACGACCTCTATTCGTACACCGATAAACTCATCTTT.

V and J are TRDV1 and TRDJ1; D gene uncertain. Per germline, CDR1 TSWWSYY and CDR2 QGS. The V end was cut by 4 bases, the J end by 0 bases, with 24 bases between. The CDR3 totals 19 residues. The CDR3 coding sequence is TGTGCTCTTGGGGTCCCTCAAGGGCTCCCATTCCCGTACACCGATAAACTCATCTTT. The encoded protein is CALGVPQGLPFPYTDKLIF.

This sequence joins TRDV1 and TRDJ1, with 8 positions matching TRDD3. From germline, CDR1 is TSWWSYY and CDR2 QGS. The CDR3 contains 19 residues. V was pared by 0 bases and J by 0 bases, with 12 bases of the junction left unmatched. Here the CDR3 reads CALGELRVLWGNHTDKLIF. The DNA of the CDR3 is TGTGCTCTTGGGGAACTTCGGGTCCTCTGGGGGAACCACACCGATAAACTCATCTTT.

This clone was seen a few times. The chain joins TRDV1 to TRDJ1, with TRDD3 matching over 9 bases. The CDR3 is 23 amino acids. The germline gives CDR1 TSWWSYY, CDR2 QGS. The V segment lost 2 bases and the J segment 0 bases; nucleotides outside the gene matches: 25. The chain's CDR3 is CALGELCPLRPGGFNPYTDKLIF. CDR3 bases: TGTGCTCTTGGGGAATTATGCCCTCTTCGCCCTGGGGGATTCAACCCGTACACCGATAAACTCATCTTT.